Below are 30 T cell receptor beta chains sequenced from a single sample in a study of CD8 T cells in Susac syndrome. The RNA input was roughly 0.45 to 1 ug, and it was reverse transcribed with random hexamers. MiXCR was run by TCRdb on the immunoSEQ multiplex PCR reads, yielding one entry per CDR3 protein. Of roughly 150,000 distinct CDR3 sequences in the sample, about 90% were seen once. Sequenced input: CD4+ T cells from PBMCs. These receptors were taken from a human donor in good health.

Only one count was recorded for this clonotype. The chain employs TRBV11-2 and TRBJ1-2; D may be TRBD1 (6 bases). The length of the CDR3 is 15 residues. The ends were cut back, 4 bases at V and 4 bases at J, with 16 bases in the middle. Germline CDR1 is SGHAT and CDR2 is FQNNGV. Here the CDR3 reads CASSSSRGRGYGYTF. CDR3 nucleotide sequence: TGTGCCAGCAGCTCCTCCAGGGGCAGAGGCTATGGCTACACCTTC.

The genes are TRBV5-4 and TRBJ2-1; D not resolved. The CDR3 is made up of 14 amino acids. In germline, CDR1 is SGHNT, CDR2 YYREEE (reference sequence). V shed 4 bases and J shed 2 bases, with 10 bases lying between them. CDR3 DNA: TGTGCCAGCAGCCGGGTGGCAGCCTACAATGAGCAGTTCTTC. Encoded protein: CASSRVAAYNEQFF.

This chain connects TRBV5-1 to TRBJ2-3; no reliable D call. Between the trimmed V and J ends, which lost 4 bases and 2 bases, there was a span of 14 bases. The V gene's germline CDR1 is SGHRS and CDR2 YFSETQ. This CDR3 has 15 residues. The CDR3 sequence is CASSLPFTNTDTQYF. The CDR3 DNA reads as TGCGCCAGCAGCCTTCCTTTTACTAACACAGATACGCAGTATTTT. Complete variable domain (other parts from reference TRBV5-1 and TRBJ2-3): KAGVTQTPRYLIKTRGQQVTLSCSPISGHRSVSWYQQTPGQGLQFLFEYFSETQRNKGNFPGRFSGRQFSNSRSEMNVSTLELGDSALYLCASSLPFTNTDTQYFGPGTRLTVL.

The CDR3 sequence is CASSMISGNQPQHF. CDR3 DNA: TGTGCCAGTAGTATGATTTCAGGGAATCAGCCCCAGCATTTT. The chain employs TRBV19 and TRBJ1-5; D may be TRBD1 (5 bases). In germline, CDR1 is LNHDA, CDR2 SQIVND (reference sequence). The CDR3 totals 14 residues. Between the trimmed V and J ends, which lost 3 bases and 4 bases, there was a span of 10 bases. Full variable domain (remainder filled in from reference TRBV19 and TRBJ1-5): DGGITQSPKYLFRKEGQNVTLSCEQNLNHDAMYWYRQDPGQGLRLIYYSQIVNDFQKGDIAEGYSVSREKKESFPLTVTSAQKNPTAFYLCASSMISGNQPQHFGDGTRLSIL.

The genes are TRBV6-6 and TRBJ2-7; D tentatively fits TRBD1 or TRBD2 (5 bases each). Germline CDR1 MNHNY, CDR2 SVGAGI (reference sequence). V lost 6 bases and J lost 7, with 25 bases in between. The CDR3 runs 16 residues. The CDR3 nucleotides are TGTGCCAGCAGACCCGGGACCATAAACCCCCTGAGGGAGCAGTACTTC. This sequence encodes CASRPGTINPLREQYF.

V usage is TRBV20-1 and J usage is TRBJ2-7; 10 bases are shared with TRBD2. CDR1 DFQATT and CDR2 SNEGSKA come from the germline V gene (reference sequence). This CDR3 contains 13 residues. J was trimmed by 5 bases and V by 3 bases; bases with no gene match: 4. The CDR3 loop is CSASLAGVNEQYF. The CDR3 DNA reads TGCAGTGCTAGTCTAGCGGGAGTTAACGAGCAGTACTTC.

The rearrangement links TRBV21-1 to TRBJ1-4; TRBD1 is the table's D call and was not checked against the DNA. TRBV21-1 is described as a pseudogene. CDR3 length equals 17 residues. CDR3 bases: TGTGCCAGCAGCAAAATCAAGGACAGGGGGCGGGAGGAAAAACTGTTTTTT. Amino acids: CASSKIKDRGREEKLFF.

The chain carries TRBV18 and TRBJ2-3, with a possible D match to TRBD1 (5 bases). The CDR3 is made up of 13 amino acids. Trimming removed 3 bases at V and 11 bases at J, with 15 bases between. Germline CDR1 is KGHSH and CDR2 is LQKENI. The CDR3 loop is CASSPGLEGEQYF. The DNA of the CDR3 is TGTGCCAGCTCACCGGGCCTCGAAGGGGAGCAGTATTTT.

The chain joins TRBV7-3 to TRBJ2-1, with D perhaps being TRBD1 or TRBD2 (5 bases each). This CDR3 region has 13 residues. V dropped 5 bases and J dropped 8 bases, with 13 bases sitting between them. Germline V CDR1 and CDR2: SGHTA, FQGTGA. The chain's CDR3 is CASSPARGDEQFF. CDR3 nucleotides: TGTGCCAGCAGCCCCGCACGGGGCGATGAGCAGTTCTTC.

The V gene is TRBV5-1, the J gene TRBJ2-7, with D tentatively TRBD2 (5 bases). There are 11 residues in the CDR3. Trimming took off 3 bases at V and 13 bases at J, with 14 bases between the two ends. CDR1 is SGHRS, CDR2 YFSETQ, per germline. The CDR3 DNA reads TGCGCCAGCAGCTCCGAGGGCAAGCTCTACTTC. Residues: CASSSEGKLYF.

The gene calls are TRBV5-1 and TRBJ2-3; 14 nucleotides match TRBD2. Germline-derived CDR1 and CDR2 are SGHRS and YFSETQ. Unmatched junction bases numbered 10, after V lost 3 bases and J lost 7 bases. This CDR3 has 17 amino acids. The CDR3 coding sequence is TGCGCCAGCAGCTCCGATCCTCGGACTAGCGGGGGGTATACGCAGTATTTT. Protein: CASSSDPRTSGGYTQYF.

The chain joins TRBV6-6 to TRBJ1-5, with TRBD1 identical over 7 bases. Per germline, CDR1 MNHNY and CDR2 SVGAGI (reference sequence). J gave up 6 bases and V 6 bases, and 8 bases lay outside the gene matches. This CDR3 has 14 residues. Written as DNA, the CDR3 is TGTGCCAGCAGCCCCGACAGGGACAGTCAGCCCCAGCATTTT. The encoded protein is CASSPDRDSQPQHF.

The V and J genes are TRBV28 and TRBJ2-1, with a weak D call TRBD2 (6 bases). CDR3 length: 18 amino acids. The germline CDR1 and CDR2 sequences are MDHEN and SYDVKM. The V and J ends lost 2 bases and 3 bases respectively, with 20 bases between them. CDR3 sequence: CASSLPLRRRGNYNEQFF. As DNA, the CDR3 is TGTGCCAGCAGTTTACCCCTACGTAGGCGGGGAAACTACAATGAGCAGTTCTTC.

The CDR3 reads CASSSTGGLNTEAFF. In nucleotides, the CDR3 is TGTGCCAGCAGTTCAACCGGGGGATTGAACACTGAAGCTTTCTTT. The chain links TRBV3-1 to TRBJ1-1, with D possibly TRBD1 on 5 matching bases. Germline V gives CDR1 LGHDT, CDR2 YNNKEL (reference sequence). Between the trimmed V and J ends, which lost 6 bases and 0 bases, there was a span of 14 bases. The CDR3 is made up of 15 amino acids.

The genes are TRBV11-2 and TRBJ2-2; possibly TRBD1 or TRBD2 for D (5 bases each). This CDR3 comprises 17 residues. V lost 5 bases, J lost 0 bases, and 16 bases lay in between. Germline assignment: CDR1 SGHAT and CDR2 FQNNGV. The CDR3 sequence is CASSPGPADSNTGELFF. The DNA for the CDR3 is TGTGCCAGCAGCCCAGGGCCAGCGGACTCGAACACCGGGGAGCTGTTTTTT.

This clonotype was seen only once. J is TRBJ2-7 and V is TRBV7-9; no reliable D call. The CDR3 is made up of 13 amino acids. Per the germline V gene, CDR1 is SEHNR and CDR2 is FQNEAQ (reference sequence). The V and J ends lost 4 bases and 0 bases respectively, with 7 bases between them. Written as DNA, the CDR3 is TGTGCCAGCAGCTCCCGGGCCTCCTACGAGCAGTACTTC. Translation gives CASSSRASYEQYF.

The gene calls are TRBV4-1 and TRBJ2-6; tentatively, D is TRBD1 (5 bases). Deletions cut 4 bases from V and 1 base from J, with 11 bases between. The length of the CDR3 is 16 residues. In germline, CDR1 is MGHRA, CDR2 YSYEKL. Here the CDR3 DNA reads TGCGCCAGCAGCCGAGCAGGGTCATCTGGGGCCAACGTCCTGACTTTC. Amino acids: CASSRAGSSGANVLTF.

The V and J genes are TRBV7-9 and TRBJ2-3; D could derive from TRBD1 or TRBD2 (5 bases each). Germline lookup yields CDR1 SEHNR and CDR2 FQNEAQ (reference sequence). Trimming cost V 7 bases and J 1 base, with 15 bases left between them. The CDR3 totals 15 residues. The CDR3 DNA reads TGTGCCAGCACCCGAAGGGACGGAGGCACAGATACGCAGTATTTT. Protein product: CASTRRDGGTDTQYF.

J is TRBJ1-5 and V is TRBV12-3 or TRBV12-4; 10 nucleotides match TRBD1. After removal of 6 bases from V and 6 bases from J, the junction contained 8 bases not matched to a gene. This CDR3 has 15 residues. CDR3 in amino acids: CASSKTGGGFQPQHF. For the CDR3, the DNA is TGTGCCAGCAGCAAGACAGGGGGCGGATTTCAGCCCCAGCATTTT.

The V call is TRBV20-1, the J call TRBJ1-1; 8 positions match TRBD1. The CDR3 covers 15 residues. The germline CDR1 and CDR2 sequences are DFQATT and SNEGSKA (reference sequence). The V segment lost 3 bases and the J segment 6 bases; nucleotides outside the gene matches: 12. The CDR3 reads CSARTDAGGPPEAFF. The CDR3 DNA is TGCAGTGCTAGGACCGACGCAGGGGGCCCTCCTGAAGCTTTCTTT.

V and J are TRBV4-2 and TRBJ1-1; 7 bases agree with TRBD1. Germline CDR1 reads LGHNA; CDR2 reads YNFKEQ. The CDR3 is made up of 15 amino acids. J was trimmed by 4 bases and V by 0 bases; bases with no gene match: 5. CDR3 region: CASSQDETGSTEAFF. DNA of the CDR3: TGTGCCAGCAGCCAAGATGAGACAGGGAGCACTGAAGCTTTCTTT.

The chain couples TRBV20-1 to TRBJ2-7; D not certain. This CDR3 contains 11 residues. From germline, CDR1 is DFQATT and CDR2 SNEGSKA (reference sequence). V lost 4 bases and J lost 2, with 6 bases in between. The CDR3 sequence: CSATGPYEQYF. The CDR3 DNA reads TGCAGTGCTACGGGTCCCTACGAGCAGTACTTC.

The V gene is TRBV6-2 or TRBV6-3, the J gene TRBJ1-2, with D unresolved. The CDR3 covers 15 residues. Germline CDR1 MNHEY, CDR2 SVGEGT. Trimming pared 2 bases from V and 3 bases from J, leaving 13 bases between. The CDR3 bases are TGTGCCAGCAGTTACAGGGAACGGCTGGACTATGGCTACACCTTC. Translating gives CASSYRERLDYGYTF.

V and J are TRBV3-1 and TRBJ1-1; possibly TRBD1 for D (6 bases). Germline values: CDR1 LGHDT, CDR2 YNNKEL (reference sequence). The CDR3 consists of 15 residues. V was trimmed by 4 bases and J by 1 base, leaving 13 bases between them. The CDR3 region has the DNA TGTGCCAGCAGCCTTCAGGGGACGGCGAACACTGAAGCTTTCTTT. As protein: CASSLQGTANTEAFF. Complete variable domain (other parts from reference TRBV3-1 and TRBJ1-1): DTAVSQTPKYLVTQMGNDKSIKCEQNLGHDTMYWYKQDSKKFLKIMFSYNNKELIINETVPNRFSPKSPDKAHLNLHINSLELGDSAVYFCASSLQGTANTEAFFGQGTRLTVV.

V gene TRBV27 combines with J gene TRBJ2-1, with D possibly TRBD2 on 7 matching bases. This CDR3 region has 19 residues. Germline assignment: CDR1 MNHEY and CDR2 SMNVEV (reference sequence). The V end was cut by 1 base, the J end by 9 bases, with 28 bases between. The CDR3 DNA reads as TGTGCCAGCAGTTTATTGCTCGGGACCGGAGGGGGGGGGCGCGGTGAGCAGTTCTTC. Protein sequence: CASSLLLGTGGGGRGEQFF.

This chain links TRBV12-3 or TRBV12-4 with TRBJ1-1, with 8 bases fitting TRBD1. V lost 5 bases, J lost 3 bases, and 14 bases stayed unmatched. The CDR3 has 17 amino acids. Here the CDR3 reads CASSPPRRTGMHTEAFF. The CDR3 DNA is TGTGCCAGCAGTCCCCCCCGACGGACAGGGATGCACACTGAAGCTTTCTTT.

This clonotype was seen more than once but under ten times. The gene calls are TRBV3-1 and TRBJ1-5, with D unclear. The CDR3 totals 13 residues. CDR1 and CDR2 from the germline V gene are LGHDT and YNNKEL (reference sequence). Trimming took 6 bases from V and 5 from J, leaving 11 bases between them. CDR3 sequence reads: CASSLAGDQPQHF. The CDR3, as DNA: TGTGCCAGCAGTCTCGCGGGAGATCAGCCCCAGCATTTT. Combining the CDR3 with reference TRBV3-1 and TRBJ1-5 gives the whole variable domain DTAVSQTPKYLVTQMGNDKSIKCEQNLGHDTMYWYKQDSKKFLKIMFSYNNKELIINETVPNRFSPKSPDKAHLNLHINSLELGDSAVYFCASSLAGDQPQHFGDGTRLSIL.

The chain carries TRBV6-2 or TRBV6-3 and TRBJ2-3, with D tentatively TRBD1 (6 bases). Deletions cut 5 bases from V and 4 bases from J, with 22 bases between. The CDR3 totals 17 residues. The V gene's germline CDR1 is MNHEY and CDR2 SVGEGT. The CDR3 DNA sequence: TGTGCCAGCAGTGGGGGTAGGGGGAGATGGGCCGCAGATACGCAGTATTTT. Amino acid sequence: CASSGGRGRWAADTQYF.

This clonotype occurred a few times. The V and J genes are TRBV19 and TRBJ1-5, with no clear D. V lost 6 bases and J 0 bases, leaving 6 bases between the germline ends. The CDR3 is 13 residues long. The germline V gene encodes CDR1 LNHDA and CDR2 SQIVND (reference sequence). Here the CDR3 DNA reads TGTGCCAGTAGGGGCCGTAGCAATCAGCCCCAGCATTTT. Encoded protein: CASRGRSNQPQHF. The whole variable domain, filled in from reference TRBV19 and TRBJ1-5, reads DGGITQSPKYLFRKEGQNVTLSCEQNLNHDAMYWYRQDPGQGLRLIYYSQIVNDFQKGDIAEGYSVSREKKESFPLTVTSAQKNPTAFYLCASRGRSNQPQHFGDGTRLSIL.

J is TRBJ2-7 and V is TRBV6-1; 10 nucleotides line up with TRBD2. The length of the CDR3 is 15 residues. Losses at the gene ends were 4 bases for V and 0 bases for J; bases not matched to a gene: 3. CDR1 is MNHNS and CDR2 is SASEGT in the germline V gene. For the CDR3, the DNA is TGTGCCAGCAGTGGTACTAGCGGGACCTCCTACGAGCAGTACTTC. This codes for CASSGTSGTSYEQYF.